The 9 T cell receptor beta chains below all came from one sample that was sequenced in a study of control samples from healthy donors and cancer patients. Only in-frame clones appear in the TCRdb table, and some are missing; sequencing was by immunoSEQ multiplex PCR. The data show roughly 130,000 clones, under 95% seen once. The sequencing sample was made of blood. The receptors originated from a young man in good health.

This chain links TRBV19 with TRBJ1-1, with D unresolved. CDR1 is LNHDA, CDR2 SQIVND, per germline (reference sequence). V was clipped by 0 bases and J by 3 bases, with 11 bases between them. The CDR3 sequence is 15 residues long. This CDR3 is CASSIDHSTHTEAFF. The CDR3 nucleotides read TGTGCCAGTAGTATAGATCACAGCACGCACACTGAAGCTTTCTTT. The full variable domain, with the rest looked up from reference TRBV19 and TRBJ1-1, is DGGITQSPKYLFRKEGQNVTLSCEQNLNHDAMYWYRQDPGQGLRLIYYSQIVNDFQKGDIAEGYSVSREKKESFPLTVTSAQKNPTAFYLCASSIDHSTHTEAFFGQGTRLTVV.

The genes are TRBV11-2 and TRBJ1-1; 8 bases are shared with TRBD1. The germline gives CDR1 SGHAT, CDR2 FQNNGV. The CDR3 contains 16 residues. The V gene end was trimmed by 4 bases and the J gene end by 0 bases; junction bases not matched to a gene: 7. The CDR3 spells CASSSSRQGLNTEAFF. The CDR3 DNA reads TGTGCCAGCAGCTCCAGCCGACAGGGGCTGAACACTGAAGCTTTCTTT.

This chain uses TRBV5-6 with TRBJ2-1, with D hard to call. CDR3 size: 16 residues. Trimming left V 0 bases short and J 3 bases short, with 13 bases between. CDR1 and CDR2 from the germline V gene are SGHDT and YYEEEE. The chain's CDR3 is CASSLGLSLSYNEQFF. The CDR3 DNA is TGTGCCAGCAGCTTGGGCCTGTCTCTGAGCTACAATGAGCAGTTCTTC.

The chain uses TRBV30 and TRBJ1-4, with 9 bases that match TRBD1. This CDR3 comprises 15 residues. V shed 3 bases, J shed 8 bases, and the junction held 10 bases outside the gene matches. Germline CDR1 and CDR2: GTSNPN and SVGIG (reference sequence). CDR3 coding DNA: TGTGCCTGGAGCCATCCCGGGACAGGGCCCGAAAAACTGTTTTTT. Its protein product is CAWSHPGTGPEKLFF.

In its sample, this clone was seen a few times. The chain couples TRBV9 to TRBJ2-5; the match to TRBD1 covers 7 bases. The CDR3 runs to 12 residues. The V gene end was trimmed by 6 bases and the J gene end by 5 bases; junction bases not matched to a gene: 4. In germline, CDR1 is SGDLS, CDR2 YYNGEE. The CDR3 DNA follows: TGTGCCAGCAAGGGGGCCGGGGAGACCCAGTACTTC. Encoded protein: CASKGAGETQYF. The whole variable domain, filled in from reference TRBV9 and TRBJ2-5, reads DSGVTQTPKHLITATGQRVTLRCSPRSGDLSVYWYQQSLDQGLQFLIQYYNGEERAKGNILERFSAQQFPDLHSELNLSSLELGDSALYFCASKGAGETQYFGPGTRLLVL.

As for this clone: The junction shows a germline mismatch at one end, possibly a read error. Other nucleotide sequences in the sample specify the same CDR3. The DNA of the CDR3 is TGCGCTAGCAGCCTCAACGCCGGGGAGCTGTTTTTT. Amino acid sequence: CASSLNAGELFF. This chain uses TRBV5-1 with TRBJ2-2; D is undetermined. The CDR3 consists of 12 residues. Germline values: CDR1 SGHRS, CDR2 YFSETQ.

V is TRBV6-6 and J is TRBJ2-7; 11 bases are shared with TRBD1. V shed 5 bases and J 4 bases; nucleotides not matched to a gene: 7. The CDR3 consists of 15 residues. Per germline, CDR1 MNHNY and CDR2 SVGAGI (reference sequence). DNA for the CDR3: TGTGCCAGCAGTCGTCCCGGGACAGGGGGTTACGAGCAGTACTTC. It translates to CASSRPGTGGYEQYF.

The V call is TRBV2, the J call TRBJ2-4; tentative D call: TRBD1 (5 bases). The germline V gene encodes CDR1 SNHLY and CDR2 FYNNEI. This CDR3 has 15 residues. Between the trimmed V and J ends, which lost 4 bases and 0 bases, there was a span of 10 bases. CDR3: CASSVAGRAKNIQYF. The CDR3, as DNA: TGTGCCAGCAGTGTCGCAGGGCGAGCCAAAAACATTCAGTACTTC.

The genes are TRBV4-1 and TRBJ1-4, with D uncertain. The V gene lost 0 bases and the J gene lost 8 bases, with 16 bases spanning the gap. Per the germline V gene, CDR1 is MGHRA and CDR2 is YSYEKL. The CDR3 extends over 16 amino acids. CDR3 bases: TGCGCCAGCAGCCAAGATCTCCGGGCCCTATGGGAAAAACTGTTTTTT. This codes for CASSQDLRALWEKLFF.